The next 27 T cell receptor beta chains were all read from a single sample in a study of blood T cell repertoires in COVID-19. Produced via immunoSEQ multiplex PCR; TCRdb's table is partial and in-frame only. The sample lists some 200,000 clones, about 86% occurring once. Sequencing used peripheral blood. These receptors were obtained from a human donor with acute or convalescent COVID-19. The donor label of this sample is uncertain.

The V and J genes are TRBV27 and TRBJ2-1; 14 bases are shared with TRBD2. This CDR3 is built from 16 residues. Germline assignment: CDR1 MNHEY and CDR2 SMNVEV (reference sequence). The trim removed 5 bases at V and 10 bases at J, leaving 10 bases unmatched. CDR3 region: CASSKGTSGRGGEQFF. CDR3 nucleotide sequence: TGTGCCAGCAGTAAGGGGACTAGCGGGAGAGGCGGAGAGCAGTTCTTC.

The chain uses TRBV15 and TRBJ2-3; 8 nucleotides align to TRBD2. Germline CDR1 and CDR2: LNHNV and YYDKDF (reference sequence). The CDR3 loop spans 16 amino acids. The V segment lost 3 bases and the J segment 1 base; nucleotides outside the gene matches: 6. The CDR3 nucleotides are TGTGCCACCAGCAGGGAACTACTAGCGGGCACAGATACGCAGTATTTT. It codes for CATSRELLAGTDTQYF. The full variable domain, its missing parts supplied by reference TRBV15 and TRBJ2-3, is DAMVIQNPRYQVTQFGKPVTLSCSQTLNHNVMYWYQQKSSQAPKLLFHYYDKDFNNEADTPDNFQSRRPNTSFCFLDIRSPGLGDTAMYLCATSRELLAGTDTQYFGPGTRLTVL.

The rearrangement uses TRBV6-5 and TRBJ1-2; TRBD1 matches 7 bases. The V gene's germline CDR1 is MNHEY and CDR2 SVGAGI. This CDR3 region has 16 residues. J lost 3 bases, V lost 0 bases, and 7 bases had no gene match. The CDR3 here is CASSYSRSGQYYGYTF. The CDR3 nucleotides read TGTGCCAGCAGTTACTCTAGGTCGGGACAGTACTATGGCTACACCTTC.

V usage is TRBV27 and J usage is TRBJ2-7; 9 bases line up with TRBD1. This CDR3 comprises 14 residues. Germline-derived CDR1 and CDR2 are MNHEY and SMNVEV (reference sequence). Trimming took 5 bases from V and 4 from J; bases not matched to a gene: 6. CDR3 sequence: CASSLDRGGYEQYF. CDR3 sequence (DNA): TGTGCCAGCAGTCTGGACAGGGGTGGATACGAGCAGTACTTC.

CDR3 in DNA: TGTGCCAGCAGCCAAGGAACAGGTAATCAGCCCCAGCATTTT. It is translated as CASSQGTGNQPQHF. The chain joins TRBV3-1 (or the pseudogene TRBV3-2) to TRBJ1-5, with TRBD1 as a possible D gene (5 bases). The V end lost 1 base, the J end lost 4 bases, and 8 bases lay between the germline ends. This CDR3 is built from 14 residues. Germline CDR1 and CDR2: LGHDT and YNNKEL (reference sequence).

This clone is a singleton in its sample. The chain uses TRBV2 and TRBJ1-2; D is uncertain. The CDR3 runs 16 residues. With 8 bases removed from V and 5 bases from J, the gap between germline ends came to 24 bases. Germline V CDR1 and CDR2: SNHLY, FYNNEI. The CDR3 DNA follows: TGTGCCAGCTCCCTACGGGAGGCCAGACCCCAGTATGGCTACACCTTC. Translating it yields CASSLREARPQYGYTF.

The chain has TRBV18 and TRBJ1-2, with 8 bases aligning to TRBD1. The length of the CDR3 is 14 residues. The germline V gene encodes CDR1 KGHSH and CDR2 LQKENI. Losses at the gene ends were 6 bases for V and 8 bases for J; bases not matched to a gene: 11. CDR3 sequence: CASSDSRGLLGYTF. The DNA for the CDR3 is TGTGCCAGCTCTGATTCCAGGGGGCTTTTGGGCTACACCTTC.

This chain links TRBV5-4 with TRBJ2-3, with a tentative D call TRBD2 (6 bases). The CDR3 is 17 residues long. Per the germline V gene, CDR1 is SGHNT and CDR2 is YYREEE (reference sequence). Between the trimmed V and J ends, which lost 1 base and 3 bases, there was a span of 18 bases. CDR3 amino acids: CASSLQAAVGRTDTQYF. CDR3 bases: TGTGCCAGCAGCTTGCAGGCGGCGGTAGGGAGGACAGATACGCAGTATTTT.

J is TRBJ1-4 and V is TRBV30, with 9 bases lining up with TRBD1. This CDR3 has 13 amino acids. Germline trimming cut 0 bases from V and 8 bases from J; bases unmatched to any gene: 1. Germline-derived CDR1 and CDR2 are GTSNPN and SVGIG (reference sequence). This chain's CDR3 is CAWSVTGGEKLFF. CDR3 coding DNA: TGTGCCTGGAGTGTAACAGGGGGCGAAAAACTGTTTTTT.

Written as DNA, the CDR3 is TGTGCCAGCAGTTACGGCGCCAGCGAGACGGATTACGAGCAGTACTTC. Translating it yields CASSYGASETDYEQYF. This chain uses TRBV4-2 with TRBJ2-7, with no clear D. CDR1 and CDR2 (germline): LGHNA, YNFKEQ. This CDR3 is built from 16 residues. Trimming took 6 bases from V and 4 from J, leaving 22 bases between them.

V gene TRBV7-2 combines with J gene TRBJ2-4; TRBD2 matches at 10 bases. Germline-derived CDR1 and CDR2 are SGHTA and FQGNSA. J lost 0 bases, V lost 2 bases, and 1 base had no gene match. This CDR3 comprises 16 residues. This CDR3 reads CASSLTSGTAKNIQYF. In nucleotides, the CDR3 is TGTGCCAGCAGCTTAACTAGCGGGACAGCCAAAAACATTCAGTACTTC.

In DNA form, the CDR3 reads TGTGCCAGCAGCTTAGTGAGTCCGGGACAGGGTTCTGGCTACACCTTC. Its translation is CASSLVSPGQGSGYTF. The chain combines TRBV7-8 with TRBJ1-2, with 9 bases lining up with TRBD1. Germline-derived CDR1 and CDR2 are SGHVS and FQNEAQ. The CDR3 has 16 amino acids. J gave up 7 bases and V 1 base, and 10 bases lay outside the gene matches.

This chain connects TRBV9 to TRBJ2-7, with 11 nucleotides matching TRBD2. The V gene end was trimmed by 1 base and the J gene end by 3 bases; junction bases not matched to a gene: 6. The CDR3 totals 16 residues. Germline V gives CDR1 SGDLS, CDR2 YYNGEE. For the CDR3, the DNA is TGTGCCAGCAGCGTAAATAGCGGGAGGGCCCTCTACGAGCAGTACTTC. Its protein is CASSVNSGRALYEQYF. The complete variable domain, with remaining parts taken from reference TRBV9 and TRBJ2-7, reads DSGVTQTPKHLITATGQRVTLRCSPRSGDLSVYWYQQSLDQGLQFLIQYYNGEERAKGNILERFSAQQFPDLHSELNLSSLELGDSALYFCASSVNSGRALYEQYFGPGTRLTVT.

The V and J genes are TRBV19 and TRBJ1-1; D call uncertain. Germline lookup yields CDR1 LNHDA and CDR2 SQIVND (reference sequence). This CDR3 has 13 residues. Trimming stripped 3 bases from V and 1 base from J, with 6 bases between. The chain's CDR3 is CASSIDKNTEAFF. CDR3 nucleotides: TGTGCCAGTAGTATTGACAAGAACACTGAAGCTTTCTTT.

J is TRBJ2-2 and V is TRBV7-9, with 10 bases aligning to TRBD1. Germline values: CDR1 SEHNR, CDR2 FQNEAQ (reference sequence). This CDR3 spans 15 amino acids. V shed 6 bases and J 6 bases; nucleotides not matched to a gene: 7. The CDR3 DNA reads TGTGCCAGCAGTCGCGGGGGACAGGGGCCCGGGGAGCTGTTTTTT. Protein: CASSRGGQGPGELFF.

The rearrangement links TRBV11-2 to TRBJ1-3, with a weak D call TRBD1 (5 bases). This CDR3 is 16 amino acids long. Per the germline V gene, CDR1 is SGHAT and CDR2 is FQNNGV. V gave up 0 bases and J gave up 0 bases, with 9 bases separating them. The CDR3 DNA reads TGTGCCAGCAGCTTAGACCTGGGGCGCTCTGGAAACACCATATATTTT. This codes for CASSLDLGRSGNTIYF.

The rearrangement uses TRBV20-1 and TRBJ2-5; 9 nucleotides agree with TRBD2. The J segment lost 5 bases and the V segment lost 3 bases, leaving 13 bases of the junction unmatched. CDR3 length: 16 amino acids. Germline assignment: CDR1 DFQATT and CDR2 SNEGSKA (reference sequence). The CDR3 DNA sequence: TGCAGTGCTAGTCCTAGCGGGGCTCGCTCGAGGGAGACCCAGTACTTC. This encodes CSASPSGARSRETQYF.

CDR3 nucleotides: TGTGCCAGCAGCCAAGCCGGGGACAGGGGTTTTGCAGGAACTGAAGCTTTCTTT. Residues: CASSQAGDRGFAGTEAFF. V and J are TRBV3-1 (or the pseudogene TRBV3-2) and TRBJ1-1; 10 bases agree with TRBD1. V was clipped by 1 base and J by 5 bases; unmatched bases: 13. The CDR3 loop spans 18 amino acids. From germline, CDR1 is LGHDT and CDR2 YNNKEL (reference sequence).

This clone was seen a handful of times. The genes are TRBV27 and TRBJ1-2; no definite D call. Germline CDR1 MNHEY, CDR2 SMNVEV (reference sequence). The CDR3 has 15 residues. Trimming pared 6 bases from V and 3 bases from J, leaving 17 bases between. DNA of the CDR3: TGTGCCAGCAGCTCTCACCGTAATTCGGACTATGGCTACACCTTC. It is translated as CASSSHRNSDYGYTF.

The genes are TRBV19 and TRBJ1-5; no definite D call. V shed 8 bases and J shed 4 bases, with 15 bases lying between them. The CDR3 has 14 amino acids. In germline, CDR1 is LNHDA, CDR2 SQIVND (reference sequence). The CDR3 nucleotides read TGTGCCAGTCAAGAGGGAGGGAGGAATCAGCCCCAGCATTTT. Its protein is CASQEGGRNQPQHF.

This clone turned up a few times. The V gene is TRBV4-2, the J gene TRBJ2-1; 11 nucleotides match TRBD2. Trimming cost V 1 base and J 9 bases; bases outside gene matches: 5. The CDR3 loop spans 15 amino acids. Germline values: CDR1 LGHNA, CDR2 YNFKEQ. CDR3 sequence: CASSQVTSGVPEQFF. As DNA, the CDR3 is TGTGCCAGCAGCCAAGTGACTAGCGGGGTACCTGAGCAGTTCTTC.

The gene calls are TRBV5-1 and TRBJ2-7; 9 bases are a match to TRBD1. The CDR3 has 16 amino acids. CDR1 and CDR2 from the germline V gene are SGHRS and YFSETQ. V shed 6 bases, J shed 6 bases, and the junction held 16 bases outside the gene matches. Here the CDR3 reads CASTSLQGAAFSEQYF. The CDR3 nucleotides read TGCGCCAGCACCTCCCTACAGGGGGCCGCTTTCAGCGAGCAGTACTTC.

The J gene is TRBJ2-7, the V gene TRBV10-1; perhaps TRBD2 as D (6 bases). Germline V gene lookup returns CDR1 WNHNN and CDR2 SYGVQD (reference sequence). V lost 2 bases and J 7 bases, leaving 9 bases between the germline ends. There are 12 residues in the CDR3. CDR3 coding DNA: TGCGCCAGCAGTGAGGGGGACTCGGAGCAGTACTTC. It encodes CASSEGDSEQYF.

The table lists this clone with a few counts. The gene calls are TRBV2 and TRBJ1-5; 7 nucleotides align to TRBD1. Per germline, CDR1 SNHLY and CDR2 FYNNEI. The CDR3 has 15 amino acids. The ends lost 1 base at V and 4 bases at J; junction bases unmatched: 4. Written as DNA, the CDR3 is TGTGCCAGCAGTGAAGGGGGGACAGAAAATCAGCCCCAGCATTTT. This gives the protein CASSEGGTENQPQHF.

This clone came up once. The gene calls are TRBV4-1 and TRBJ2-2, with 7 bases that match TRBD2. The length of the CDR3 is 15 residues. Germline values: CDR1 MGHRA, CDR2 YSYEKL. With V trimmed by 4 bases and J by 5 bases, 7 bases remained unmatched. The CDR3 nucleotides are TGCGCCAGCAGCCGCGAGGGGCGGGGGACCGGGGAGCTGTTTTTT. Translation gives CASSREGRGTGELFF.

The chain combines TRBV11-2 with TRBJ2-7; a possible D gene is TRBD2 (5 bases). From germline, CDR1 is SGHAT and CDR2 FQNNGV. V lost 4 bases and J lost 4, with 17 bases in between. CDR3 length: 15 residues. The CDR3 here is CASSSPAGGLYEQYF. The CDR3 DNA sequence: TGTGCCAGCAGCTCGCCGGCAGGTGGACTTTACGAGCAGTACTTC.

The chain uses TRBV2 and TRBJ2-6, with D possibly being TRBD1 (5 bases). CDR1 is SNHLY, CDR2 FYNNEI, per germline. The V end was cut by 6 bases, the J end by 2 bases, with 14 bases between. The CDR3 is made up of 16 amino acids. The CDR3 loop reads CASSLDSAAGANVLTF. As DNA, the CDR3 is TGTGCCAGCAGCCTAGACAGCGCTGCTGGGGCCAACGTCCTGACTTTC.